This TCR beta chain appears in the sequencing data of a study of T-cell reconstitution after alpha-beta-depleted transplantation in children. Broader study findings: The high TCRbeta diversity at day 60 in some patients came from surviving recipient T cells and thymic progenitors. Once a year had passed after transplant, T-cell counts and diversity came mostly from newly produced T cells. It was reported that alpha-beta T cells came from several hundred expanded graft clones (about two months after transplant).

During its preparation, the TCRbeta library received unique molecular identifiers. TCRdb independently ran MiXCR on the PCR reads; one entry per CDR3 protein. Seen here are fewer than 150,000 distinct CDR3 sequences, more than 20% observed once, and the top ten hold about 10%. Of note for this clonotype: As yet, its antigen is unknown.

The CDR3 length is 15 residues. Trimming left V 8 bases short and J 4 bases short, with 19 bases between. The germline CDR1 and CDR2 sequences are LNHNV and YYDKDF (reference sequence). The chain links TRBV15 to TRBJ2-3; D is perhaps TRBD1 or TRBD2 (5 bases each). Sequencing was performed on PBMCs, mostly from graft donor cells, taken 180 days after TCRalphabeta/CD19-depleted stem cell transplant. This sequence was found in a male patient between 2 and 10 years old who had a stem cell transplant for chronic granulomatous disease, so the T cells may come from the graft donor. CDR3 in DNA: TGTGCCACCCGGGACCGGAAAATCCCCGCAGATACGCAGTATTTT. Encoded protein: CATRDRKIPADTQYF.